These 20 T cell receptor beta chains originate from one sample sequenced in a study of blood T cells in healthy people across ages. A J-beta primer mix and a sample-barcoded 5' primer were used in a second PCR of about 7 to 12 cycles. One entry per CDR3 protein results from TCRdb running MiXCR on the 5' RACE reads. The data contain roughly 1.5 million distinct CDR3 sequences, 35% to 45% of them singletons. Sequenced input: blood. These receptors all come from a woman in her late teens or twenties in good health.

This clonotype was observed a handful of times. The V and J genes are TRBV4-1 and TRBJ2-7, with 7 bases fitting TRBD2. Germline assignment: CDR1 MGHRA and CDR2 YSYEKL. This CDR3 region has 16 residues. V was pared by 0 bases and J by 0 bases, with 5 bases of the junction left unmatched. The CDR3 DNA reads as TGCGCCAGCAGCCAAGATGGGCGGACTAGCTCCTACGAGCAGTACTTC. It yields the protein CASSQDGRTSSYEQYF.

The chain uses TRBV13 and TRBJ2-4; 8 nucleotides line up with TRBD2. The germline CDR1 and CDR2 sequences are PRHDT and FYEKMQ (reference sequence). The CDR3 loop spans 14 amino acids. Losses at the gene ends were 5 bases for V and 13 bases for J; bases not matched to a gene: 13. CDR3 sequence (DNA): TGTGCCAGCAGCCGGAGCAGCGGGGGTTGGGAGCAGTACTTC. Its translation is CASSRSSGGWEQYF.

The rearrangement joins TRBV28 to TRBJ2-3, with TRBD1 matching over 7 bases. The trim removed 6 bases at V and 1 base at J, leaving 7 bases unmatched. CDR3 length equals 15 residues. Germline V gives CDR1 MDHEN, CDR2 SYDVKM. The CDR3 nucleotides read TGTGCCAGCAGCCCGACAGGGTCTCGCACAGATACGCAGTATTTT. This codes for CASSPTGSRTDTQYF.

The V gene is TRBV20-1, the J gene TRBJ2-1; 11 bases are a match to TRBD2. The CDR3 totals 15 residues. Germline assignment: CDR1 DFQATT and CDR2 SNEGSKA (reference sequence). J was trimmed by 0 bases and V by 5 bases; bases with no gene match: 3. CDR3 in DNA: TGCAGTGCTCAAGGGACTAGCGGCTCCTACAATGAGCAGTTCTTC. It specifies CSAQGTSGSYNEQFF.

Turning to this clonotype: The junction and the germline gene differ at one end; a read error may be behind it. This chain links TRBV7-2 with TRBJ2-1; D call uncertain. Germline CDR1 and CDR2: SGHTA and FQGNSA. This CDR3 spans 15 amino acids. The CDR3 loop reads CGSSLVSSSYNEQFF. CDR3 nucleotide sequence: TGTGGCAGCAGCTTAGTCTCGAGCTCCTACAATGAGCAGTTCTTC.

This rearrangement joins TRBV28 to TRBJ1-4, with 8 bases matching TRBD1. The V segment lost 6 bases and the J segment 8 bases; nucleotides outside the gene matches: 8. The CDR3 has 14 amino acids. CDR1 MDHEN and CDR2 SYDVKM come from the germline V gene. In nucleotides, the CDR3 is TGTGCCAGCAGCTTCGGGGGACAGGACGAAAAACTGTTTTTT. Protein product: CASSFGGQDEKLFF. Drawing the rest from reference TRBV28 and TRBJ1-4, the complete variable domain is DVKVTQSSRYLVKRTGEKVFLECVQDMDHENMFWYRQDPGLGLRLIYFSYDVKMKEKGDIPEGYSVSREKKERFSLILESASTNQTSMYLCASSFGGQDEKLFFGSGTQLSVL.

On this clonotype itself: Mismatch with germline at one junction end may stem from a read error. The chain employs TRBV29-1 and TRBJ1-1, with a tentative D call TRBD1 (6 bases). Germline CDR1 reads SQVTM; CDR2 reads ANQGSEA. The CDR3 spans 13 residues. The CDR3 bases are TGCAGCGCTACCCAACAGGGTGGCACTGAAGTTTTCTTT. Encoded protein: CSATQQGGTEVFF.

The CDR3 DNA sequence: TGTGCCAGCAAGCCAGGGGGCGTTAACACTGAAGCTTTCTTT. It is translated as CASKPGGVNTEAFF. The rearrangement links TRBV6-6 to TRBJ1-1, with 8 nucleotides matching TRBD1. The germline CDR1 and CDR2 sequences are MNHNY and SVGAGI (reference sequence). J lost 2 bases, V lost 7 bases, and 6 bases had no gene match. The CDR3 spans 14 residues.

The chain recombines TRBV29-1 with TRBJ1-1, with D tentatively TRBD1 (5 bases). Germline V CDR1 and CDR2: SQVTM, ANQGSEA. Trimming pared 4 bases from V and 5 bases from J, leaving 14 bases between. The CDR3 length is 13 residues. The CDR3 spells CSVAGRGSTEAFF. The DNA of the CDR3 is TGCAGCGTTGCGGGCCGGGGGAGTACTGAAGCTTTCTTT.

This clonotype was recorded many times. The chain has TRBV20-1 and TRBJ2-5; 9 nucleotides match TRBD2. The junction had 8 bases not matched to a gene; V was cut back by 3 bases and J by 3 bases. The CDR3 has 15 amino acids. Germline CDR1 reads DFQATT; CDR2 reads SNEGSKA (reference sequence). The chain's CDR3 is CSASLVAGAKETQYF. DNA for the CDR3: TGCAGTGCTAGTTTAGTAGCGGGGGCGAAAGAGACCCAGTACTTC.

V and J are TRBV6-1 and TRBJ2-5, with D maybe TRBD1 (6 bases). CDR3 length: 14 residues. Germline lookup yields CDR1 MNHNS and CDR2 SASEGT. Between the trimmed V and J ends, which lost 3 bases and 7 bases, there was a span of 15 bases. The CDR3 sequence is CASSDLTGYGTQYF. Written as DNA, the CDR3 is TGTGCCAGCAGTGACCTGACAGGTTACGGGACCCAGTACTTC.

In its sample, this clonotype was seen a few times. The chain joins TRBV3-1 to TRBJ2-7; D unclear. The V and J ends lost 1 base and 11 bases respectively, with 15 bases between them. This CDR3 is 13 amino acids long. Germline loops: CDR1 LGHDT, CDR2 YNNKEL (reference sequence). The CDR3 coding sequence is TGTGCCAGCAGCCAAGTTTCGACACAAGAGGAGTACTTC. Translating it yields CASSQVSTQEEYF.

This chain joins TRBV7-8 and TRBJ1-6; D gene ambiguous. The germline V gene has CDR1 SGHVS and CDR2 FQNEAQ. The CDR3 length is 12 residues. The germline V and J ends were trimmed by 2 bases and 9 bases, with 5 bases remaining between them. CDR3 amino acids: CASSLYGSPLHF. The CDR3 nucleotides read TGTGCCAGCAGCTTATACGGTTCACCCCTCCACTTT.

This chain uses TRBV4-3 with TRBJ2-3, with 8 bases fitting TRBD2. CDR1 LGHNA and CDR2 YSLEER come from the germline V gene. V was clipped by 0 bases and J by 3 bases; unmatched bases: 5. The CDR3 sequence is 16 residues long. CDR3 loop: CASSQEFSGVTDTQYF. CDR3 sequence (DNA): TGCGCCAGCAGCCAAGAGTTTAGCGGGGTGACAGATACGCAGTATTTT.

The chain employs TRBV12-3 or TRBV12-4 and TRBJ2-3; D unclear. Trimming pared 5 bases from V and 2 bases from J, leaving 20 bases between. The CDR3 covers 17 residues. DNA of the CDR3: TGTGCCAGCAGTCACTATGGAAGTAGATCCCTCACAGATACGCAGTATTTT. Protein: CASSHYGSRSLTDTQYF.

The chain uses TRBV4-1 and TRBJ2-7; 9 bases fit TRBD2. V lost 2 bases, J lost 1 base, and 3 bases stayed unmatched. Germline loops: CDR1 MGHRA, CDR2 YSYEKL. The CDR3 is 15 residues long. In DNA, the CDR3 is TGCGCCAGCAGCCAACCTAGCGGGAAGTCCTACGAGCAGTACTTC. Protein sequence: CASSQPSGKSYEQYF.

The V call is TRBV6-2 or TRBV6-3, the J call TRBJ2-3; D unclear. Germline V gives CDR1 MNHEY, CDR2 SVGEGT. Trimming removed 4 bases at V and 5 bases at J, with 16 bases between. The CDR3 consists of 15 residues. The CDR3 spells CASSSRISNKDTQYF. CDR3 nucleotides: TGTGCCAGCAGTTCGCGCATAAGTAACAAAGATACGCAGTATTTT.

The CDR3 DNA reads as TGTGCCAGCAGTCCCATCGACTACAATGAGCAGTTCTTC. It yields the protein CASSPIDYNEQFF. The chain carries TRBV6-6 and TRBJ2-1; D remains unclear. This CDR3 spans 13 amino acids. Deletions cut 5 bases from V and 3 bases from J, with 8 bases between. The germline V gene encodes CDR1 MNHNY and CDR2 SVGAGI (reference sequence).

The V gene is TRBV4-3, the J gene TRBJ1-4, with 7 positions matching TRBD1. CDR1 is LGHNA, CDR2 YSLEER, per germline. The CDR3 covers 16 residues. Losses at the gene ends were 4 bases for V and 8 bases for J; bases not matched to a gene: 13. The CDR3, as DNA: TGCGCCAGCAGCCCGAGGGACAGCCTGTATGGAGAAAAACTGTTTTTT. Amino acids: CASSPRDSLYGEKLFF.

This clonotype was picked up one time. V gene TRBV4-3 combines with J gene TRBJ2-1, with 7 bases matching TRBD1. Trimming at V came to 4 bases and at J to 0 bases, leaving 6 bases not matched to a gene. This CDR3 comprises 16 residues. Germline V gene lookup returns CDR1 LGHNA and CDR2 YSLEER. The CDR3 bases are TGCGCCAGCAGCCTCGGGACAGCTCCCTCCTACAATGAGCAGTTCTTC. Translating it yields CASSLGTAPSYNEQFF.